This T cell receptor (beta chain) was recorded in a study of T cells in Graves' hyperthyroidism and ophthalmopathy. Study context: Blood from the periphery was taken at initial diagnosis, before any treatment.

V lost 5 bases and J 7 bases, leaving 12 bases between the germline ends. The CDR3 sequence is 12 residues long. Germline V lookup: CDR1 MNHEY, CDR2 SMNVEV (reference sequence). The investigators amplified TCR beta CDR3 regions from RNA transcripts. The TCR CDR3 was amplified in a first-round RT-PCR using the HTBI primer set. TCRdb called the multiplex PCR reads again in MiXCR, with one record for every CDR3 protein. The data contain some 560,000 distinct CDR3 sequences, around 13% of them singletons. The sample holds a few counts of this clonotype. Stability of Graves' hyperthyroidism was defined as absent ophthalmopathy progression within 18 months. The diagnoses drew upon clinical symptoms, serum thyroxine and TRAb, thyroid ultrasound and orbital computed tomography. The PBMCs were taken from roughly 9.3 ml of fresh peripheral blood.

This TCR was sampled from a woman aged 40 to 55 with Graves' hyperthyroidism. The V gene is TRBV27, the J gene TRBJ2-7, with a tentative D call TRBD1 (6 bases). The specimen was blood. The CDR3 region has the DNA TGTGCCAGCAGTCCCTGGGGGCGGGAGCAGTACTTC. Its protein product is CASSPWGREQYF.